The following is a T cell receptor beta chain sequence with its context. This specimen comes from a study of blood T cell repertoires in COVID-19. Across the study: T cells, B-cell-depleted T cells, or PBMCs provided the cDNA or gDNA that served as material.

Participant-reported clinical history was the basis for cohort assignment. CDR3 length equals 14 residues. Germline CDR1 is KGHSH and CDR2 is LQKENI. The V gene lost 3 bases and the J gene lost 9 bases, with 15 bases spanning the gap. Some clones are missing from TCRdb's copy, which holds only in-frame ones; the method was immunoSEQ multiplex PCR. The sample lists around 240,000 clones, around 90% occurring once. The J gene is TRBJ2-1, the V gene TRBV18, with a possible D match to TRBD2 (6 bases). The sequencing input was PBMCs or T cells enriched from blood (not recorded which). The receptor comes from a human donor in a cohort exposed to, infected with or recovered from COVID-19 (not recorded which). The donor label of this sample is uncertain. The CDR3 loop is CASSPLDLGGEQFF. The DNA of the CDR3 is TGTGCCAGCTCACCCTTAGATTTGGGAGGTGAGCAGTTCTTC. Complete variable domain (other parts from reference TRBV18 and TRBJ2-1): NAGVMQNPRHLVRRRGQEARLRCSPMKGHSHVYWYRQLPEEGLKFMVYLQKENIIDESGMPKERFSAEFPKEGPSILRIQQVVRGDSAAYFCASSPLDLGGEQFFGPGTRLTVL.